What follows are 11 T cell receptor beta chains derived from one specimen sequenced in a study of T cell changes during pregnancy in multiple sclerosis. Some clones are missing from TCRdb's copy, which holds only in-frame ones; the method was immunoSEQ multiplex PCR. The table includes 20,000 to 25,000 clones, more than 85% detected once. The sample here was CD8+ T cells from peripheral blood mononuclear cells, taken in the first trimester of pregnancy. Every receptor here comes from a female donor with multiple sclerosis, enrolled in a pregnancy study.

The chain is built from TRBV15 and TRBJ1-1, with D hard to call. V was trimmed by 1 base and J by 5 bases, leaving 14 bases between them. The germline CDR1 and CDR2 sequences are LNHNV and YYDKDF (reference sequence). The CDR3 covers 15 residues. The CDR3 DNA is TGTGCCACCAGCAGAGTGAATTTAGTCGGGACTGAAGCTTTCTTT. Its translation: CATSRVNLVGTEAFF. The whole variable domain, remainder taken from reference TRBV15 and TRBJ1-1, is DAMVIQNPRYQVTQFGKPVTLSCSQTLNHNVMYWYQQKSSQAPKLLFHYYDKDFNNEADTPDNFQSRRPNTSFCFLDIRSPGLGDTAMYLCATSRVNLVGTEAFFGQGTRLTVV.

The chain recombines TRBV9 with TRBJ2-3; no clear D. The ends were cut back, 3 bases at V and 2 bases at J, with 16 bases in the middle. Germline-derived CDR1 and CDR2 are SGDLS and YYNGEE. The CDR3 runs 16 residues. The CDR3 loop reads CASSGGSYEHTDTQYF. CDR3 nucleotides: TGTGCCAGCAGCGGCGGAAGCTACGAACACACAGATACGCAGTATTTT.

The V gene is TRBV6-5, the J gene TRBJ1-1; D remains ambiguous. This CDR3 has 14 residues. Looked up from germline, CDR1 is MNHEY and CDR2 is SVGAGI. The V gene lost 7 bases and the J gene lost 4 bases, with 16 bases spanning the gap. The CDR3 nucleotides are TGTGCCAGCACCCCCGATCGGGAGTCCACTGAAGCTTTCTTT. Its protein is CASTPDRESTEAFF.

This clone was seen many times. The V gene is TRBV6-1, the J gene TRBJ2-5; TRBD1 matches 10 bases. Losses at the gene ends were 0 bases for V and 4 bases for J; bases not matched to a gene: 5. The CDR3 is made up of 16 amino acids. Germline V CDR1 and CDR2: MNHNS, SASEGT. CDR3: CASSEAAGQGGETQYF. As DNA, the CDR3 is TGTGCCAGCAGTGAAGCGGCAGGACAGGGGGGAGAGACCCAGTACTTC.

CDR3 region: CASSGDISTDTQYF. DNA of the CDR3: TGTGCCAGCAGTGGGGACATTAGCACAGATACGCAGTATTTT. This chain connects TRBV11-2 to TRBJ2-3; D may be TRBD1 (6 bases). This CDR3 has 14 amino acids. Germline V gene lookup returns CDR1 SGHAT and CDR2 FQNNGV. Trimming removed 6 bases from V and 0 bases from J, with 10 bases in between. The variable domain in full, with the rest retrieved from reference TRBV11-2 and TRBJ2-3, is EAGVAQSPRYKIIEKRQSVAFWCNPISGHATLYWYQQILGQGPKLLIQFQNNGVVDDSQLPKDRFSAERLKGVDSTLKIQPAKLEDSAVYLCASSGDISTDTQYFGPGTRLTVL.

The rearrangement joins TRBV5-4 to TRBJ1-1; 7 positions match TRBD1. The ends lost 4 bases at V and 9 bases at J; junction bases unmatched: 12. CDR3 length: 14 amino acids. CDR1 is SGHNT, CDR2 YYREEE, per germline (reference sequence). In DNA form, the CDR3 reads TGTGCCAGCAGCCACGCCGGGACAGACGTTAAAGCTTTCTTT. It codes for CASSHAGTDVKAFF. The full variable domain, rest sourced from reference TRBV5-4 and TRBJ1-1, is ETGVTQSPTHLIKTRGQQVTLRCSSQSGHNTVSWYQQALGQGPQFIFQYYREEENGRGNFPPRFSGLQFPNYSSELNVNALELDDSALYLCASSHAGTDVKAFFGQGTRLTVV.

The chain recombines TRBV6-6 with TRBJ1-4; no clear D. The CDR3 runs 14 residues. CDR1 and CDR2 (germline): MNHNY, SVGAGI (reference sequence). V was cut by 2 bases and J by 4 bases, with 8 bases left in between. CDR3 in DNA: TGTGCCAGCAGTTACGCGGACTATAATGAAAAACTGTTTTTT. Translating it yields CASSYADYNEKLFF.

V gene TRBV29-1 combines with J gene TRBJ2-1, with D tentatively TRBD1 (6 bases). The CDR3 has 15 amino acids. From germline, CDR1 is SQVTM and CDR2 ANQGSEA. Trimming took 7 bases from V and 1 from J, leaving 17 bases between them. This CDR3 reads CSAEGGSKSYNEQFF. As DNA, the CDR3 is TGCAGCGCGGAAGGGGGTAGTAAGTCCTACAATGAGCAGTTCTTC.

V usage is TRBV6-1 and J usage is TRBJ2-7; 10 bases are a match to TRBD2. The length of the CDR3 is 15 residues. The J segment lost 2 bases and the V segment lost 2 bases, leaving 3 bases of the junction unmatched. Germline V gene lookup returns CDR1 MNHNS and CDR2 SASEGT. CDR3 in amino acids: CASSERSGGAYEQYF. The DNA for the CDR3 is TGTGCCAGCAGTGAAAGGAGCGGGGGGGCCTACGAGCAGTACTTC.

This chain's CDR3 is CASSLGRGGDGGNEQFF. CDR3 in DNA: TGTGCCAGCAGCTTAGGTCGTGGGGGAGACGGGGGAAATGAGCAGTTCTTC. The chain couples TRBV11-1 to TRBJ2-1; tentatively, D is TRBD2 (6 bases). Trimming removed 1 base from V and 7 bases from J, with 20 bases in between. Germline V CDR1 and CDR2: SGHAT, FQDESV (reference sequence). The CDR3 length is 17 residues.

The chain recombines TRBV7-3 with TRBJ2-6, with a possible D match to TRBD2 (5 bases). The V end lost 5 bases, the J end lost 2 bases, and 10 bases lay between the germline ends. The CDR3 spans 15 residues. Germline V gene data show CDR1 as SGHTA and CDR2 as FQGTGA. The chain's CDR3 is CASSLFGTGANVLTF. The CDR3, as DNA: TGTGCCAGCAGCCTATTCGGGACTGGGGCCAACGTCCTGACTTTC.